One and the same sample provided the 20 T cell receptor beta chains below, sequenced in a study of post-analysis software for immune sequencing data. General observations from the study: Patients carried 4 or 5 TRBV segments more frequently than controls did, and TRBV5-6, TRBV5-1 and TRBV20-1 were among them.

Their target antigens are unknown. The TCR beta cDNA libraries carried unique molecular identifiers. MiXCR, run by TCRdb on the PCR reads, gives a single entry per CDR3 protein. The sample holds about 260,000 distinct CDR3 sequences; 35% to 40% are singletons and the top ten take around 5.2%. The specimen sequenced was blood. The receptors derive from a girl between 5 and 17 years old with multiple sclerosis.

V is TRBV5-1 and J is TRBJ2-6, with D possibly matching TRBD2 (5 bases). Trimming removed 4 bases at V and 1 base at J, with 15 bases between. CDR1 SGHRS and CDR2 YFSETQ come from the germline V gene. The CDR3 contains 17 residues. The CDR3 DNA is TGCGCCAGCAGCAACGGTCCGGGAAGATCTGGGGCCAACGTCCTGACTTTC. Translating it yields CASSNGPGRSGANVLTF.

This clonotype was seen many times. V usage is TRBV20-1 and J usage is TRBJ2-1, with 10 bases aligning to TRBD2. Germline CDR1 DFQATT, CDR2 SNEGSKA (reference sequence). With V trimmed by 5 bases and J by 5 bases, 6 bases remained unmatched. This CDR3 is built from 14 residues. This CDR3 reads CSALGLAKNNEQFF. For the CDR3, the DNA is TGCAGTGCTTTGGGACTAGCGAAAAACAATGAGCAGTTCTTC.

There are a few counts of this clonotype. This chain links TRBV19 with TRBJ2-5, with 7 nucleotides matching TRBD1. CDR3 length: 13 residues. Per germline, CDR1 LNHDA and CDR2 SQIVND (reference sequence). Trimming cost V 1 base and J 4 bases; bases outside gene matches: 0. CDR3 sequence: CASSIAGGETQYF. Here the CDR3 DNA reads TGTGCCAGTAGTATAGCAGGGGGAGAGACCCAGTACTTC.

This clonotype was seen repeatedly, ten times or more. The CDR3 protein is CASSPPTSSYNEQFF. In DNA, the CDR3 is TGTGCCAGCAGTCCTCCGACTAGCTCCTACAATGAGCAGTTCTTC. This sequence joins TRBV6-2 or TRBV6-3 and TRBJ2-1; a possible D gene is TRBD2 (6 bases). The CDR3 is 15 amino acids. V lost 5 bases and J lost 0, with 11 bases in between. From germline, CDR1 is MNHEY and CDR2 SVGEGT.

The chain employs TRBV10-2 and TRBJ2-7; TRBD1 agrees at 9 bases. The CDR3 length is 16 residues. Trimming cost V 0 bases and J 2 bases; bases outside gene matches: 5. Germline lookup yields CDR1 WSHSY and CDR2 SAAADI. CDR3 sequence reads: CASSESYGTGTYEQYF. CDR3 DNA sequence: TGCGCCAGCAGTGAGTCGTACGGGACAGGGACCTACGAGCAGTACTTC.

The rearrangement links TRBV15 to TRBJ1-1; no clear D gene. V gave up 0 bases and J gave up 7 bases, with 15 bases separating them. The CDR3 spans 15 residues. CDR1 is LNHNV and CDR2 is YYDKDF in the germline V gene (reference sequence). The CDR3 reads CATSRDTSRVGEAFF. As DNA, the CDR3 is TGTGCCACCAGCAGAGACACGAGCCGGGTCGGTGAAGCTTTCTTT.

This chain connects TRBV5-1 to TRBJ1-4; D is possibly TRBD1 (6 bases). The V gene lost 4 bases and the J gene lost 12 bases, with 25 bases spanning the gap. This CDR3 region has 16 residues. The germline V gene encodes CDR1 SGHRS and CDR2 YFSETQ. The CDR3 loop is CASSQEMGHGIRELFF. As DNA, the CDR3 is TGCGCCAGCAGCCAAGAGATGGGACACGGGATACGGGAACTGTTTTTT.

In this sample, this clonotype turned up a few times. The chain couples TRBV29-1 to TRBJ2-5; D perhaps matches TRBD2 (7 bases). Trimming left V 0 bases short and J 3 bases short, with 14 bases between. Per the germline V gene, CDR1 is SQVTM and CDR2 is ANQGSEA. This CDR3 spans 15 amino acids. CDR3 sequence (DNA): TGCAGCGTTGAAGATAGAGGGGGGGGAAAAGAGACCCAGTACTTC. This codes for CSVEDRGGGKETQYF.

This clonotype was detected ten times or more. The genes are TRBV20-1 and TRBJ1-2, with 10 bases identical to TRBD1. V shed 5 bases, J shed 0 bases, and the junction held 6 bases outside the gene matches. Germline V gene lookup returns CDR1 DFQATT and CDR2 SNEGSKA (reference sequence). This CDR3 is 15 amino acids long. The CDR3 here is CSAPTGTGANYGYTF. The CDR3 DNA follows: TGCAGTGCTCCAACCGGGACAGGGGCTAACTATGGCTACACCTTC.

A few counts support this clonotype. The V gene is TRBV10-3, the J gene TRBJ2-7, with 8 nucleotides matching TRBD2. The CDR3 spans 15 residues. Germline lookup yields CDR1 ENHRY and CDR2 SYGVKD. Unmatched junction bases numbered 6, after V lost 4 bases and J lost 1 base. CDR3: CAISGLSGGSYEQYF. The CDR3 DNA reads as TGTGCCATCAGTGGTTTGAGCGGGGGTTCCTACGAGCAGTACTTC.

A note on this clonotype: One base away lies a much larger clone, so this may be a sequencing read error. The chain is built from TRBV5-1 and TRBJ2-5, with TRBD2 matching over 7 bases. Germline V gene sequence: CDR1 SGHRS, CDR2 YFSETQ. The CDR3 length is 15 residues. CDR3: CARSTQPGLQETQYF. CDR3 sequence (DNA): TGCGCCCGCAGTACCCAGCCGGGACTACAAGAGACCCAGTACTTC.

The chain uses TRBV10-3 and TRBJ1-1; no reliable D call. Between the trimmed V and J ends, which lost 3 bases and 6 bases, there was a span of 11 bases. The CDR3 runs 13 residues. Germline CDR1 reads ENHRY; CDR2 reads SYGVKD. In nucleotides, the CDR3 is TGTGCCATCAGTGACGGAGGCCAGGCTGAAGCTTTCTTT. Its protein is CAISDGGQAEAFF.

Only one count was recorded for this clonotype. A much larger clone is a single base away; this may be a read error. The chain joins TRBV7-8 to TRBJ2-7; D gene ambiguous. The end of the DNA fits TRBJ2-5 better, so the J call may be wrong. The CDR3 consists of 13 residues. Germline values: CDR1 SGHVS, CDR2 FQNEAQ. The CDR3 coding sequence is TGTGCCAGCAGCTTAGTCGAACAAGGGACCCAGTACTTC. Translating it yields CASSLVEQGTQYF.

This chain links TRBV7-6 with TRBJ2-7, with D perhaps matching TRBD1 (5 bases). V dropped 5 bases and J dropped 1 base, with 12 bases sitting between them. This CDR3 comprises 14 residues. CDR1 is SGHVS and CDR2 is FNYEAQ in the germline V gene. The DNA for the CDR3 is TGTGCCAGCAGCGAACTTCAGGGTTCCTACGAGCAGTACTTC. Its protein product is CASSELQGSYEQYF.

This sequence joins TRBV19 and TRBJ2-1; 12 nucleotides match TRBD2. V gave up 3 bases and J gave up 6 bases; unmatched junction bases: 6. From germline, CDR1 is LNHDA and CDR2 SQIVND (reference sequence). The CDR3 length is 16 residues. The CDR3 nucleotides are TGTGCCAGTAGTATGAAACTAGCGGGAGGAGGCAATGAGCAGTTCTTC. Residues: CASSMKLAGGGNEQFF.

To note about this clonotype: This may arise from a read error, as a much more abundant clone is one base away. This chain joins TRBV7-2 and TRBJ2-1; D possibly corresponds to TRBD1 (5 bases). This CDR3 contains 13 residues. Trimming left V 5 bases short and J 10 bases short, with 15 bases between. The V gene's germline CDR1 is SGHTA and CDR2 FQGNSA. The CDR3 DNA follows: TGTGCCAGCAGCACCGCAGGGTGGCGGGAGCAGTTCTTC. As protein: CASSTAGWREQFF.

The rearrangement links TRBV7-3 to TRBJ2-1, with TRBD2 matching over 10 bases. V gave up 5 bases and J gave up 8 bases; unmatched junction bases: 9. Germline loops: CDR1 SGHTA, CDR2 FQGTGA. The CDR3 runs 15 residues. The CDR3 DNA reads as TGTGCCAGCAGCATATCTAGCGGGAGTTTCGATGAGCAGTTCTTC. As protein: CASSISSGSFDEQFF.

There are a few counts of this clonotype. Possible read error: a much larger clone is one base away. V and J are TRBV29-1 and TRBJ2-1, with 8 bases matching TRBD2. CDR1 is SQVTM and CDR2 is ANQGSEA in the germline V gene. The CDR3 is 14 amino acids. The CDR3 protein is CSVVERGTYSEQFF. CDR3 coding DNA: TGCAGCGTTGTGGAGCGGGGGACCTACAGTGAGCAGTTCTTC.

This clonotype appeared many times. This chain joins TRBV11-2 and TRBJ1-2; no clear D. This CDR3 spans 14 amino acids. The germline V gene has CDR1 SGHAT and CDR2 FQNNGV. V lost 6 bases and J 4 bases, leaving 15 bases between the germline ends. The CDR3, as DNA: TGTGCCAGCAGTTCGGCCCGAGGGATCTATGGCTACACCTTC. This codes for CASSSARGIYGYTF. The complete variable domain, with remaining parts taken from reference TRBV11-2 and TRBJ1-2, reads EAGVAQSPRYKIIEKRQSVAFWCNPISGHATLYWYQQILGQGPKLLIQFQNNGVVDDSQLPKDRFSAERLKGVDSTLKIQPAKLEDSAVYLCASSSARGIYGYTFGSGTRLTVV.

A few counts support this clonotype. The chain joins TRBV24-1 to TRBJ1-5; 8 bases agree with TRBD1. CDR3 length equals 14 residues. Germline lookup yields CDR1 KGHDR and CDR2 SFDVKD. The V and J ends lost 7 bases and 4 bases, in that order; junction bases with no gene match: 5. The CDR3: CATSPGGRNQPQHF. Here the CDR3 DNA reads TGTGCCACCAGCCCAGGGGGCAGAAATCAGCCCCAGCATTTT.